What follows are 11 T cell receptor beta chains derived from one specimen sequenced in a study of blood T cell repertoires in COVID-19. Data came from immunoSEQ multiplex PCR; TCRdb stores just in-frame clones and leaves some out. This table holds 250,000 to 400,000 clones, around 89% found once. Input material: peripheral blood. The receptors derive from a woman in her 30s with COVID-19, enrolled during active disease.

The CDR3 is CASSWAVYNEQFF. For the CDR3, the DNA is TGTGCCAGCAGTTGGGCAGTTTACAATGAGCAGTTCTTC. The chain recombines TRBV12-3 or TRBV12-4 with TRBJ2-1; D unresolved. Trimming took off 4 bases at V and 4 bases at J, with 8 bases between the two ends. The CDR3 has 13 amino acids.

The rearrangement links TRBV25-1 to TRBJ1-2, with TRBD1 as a possible D gene (5 bases). The germline V gene has CDR1 MGHDK and CDR2 SYGVNS. The CDR3 runs 11 residues. V lost 2 bases to trimming and J lost 7 bases, with 5 bases between them. Here the CDR3 reads CASSERGGYTF. For the CDR3, the DNA is TGTGCCAGCAGTGAAAGGGGTGGCTACACCTTC.

The chain uses TRBV9 and TRBJ2-1; possible D gene TRBD1, 5 bases. The CDR3 sequence is 15 residues long. The germline V gene encodes CDR1 SGDLS and CDR2 YYNGEE. Trimming pared 0 bases from V and 7 bases from J, leaving 14 bases between. The CDR3 DNA is TGTGCCAGCAGCGTAGAAGGAACAGGAACTAATGAGCAGTTCTTC. Translating gives CASSVEGTGTNEQFF.

The chain uses TRBV19 and TRBJ2-5; no reliable D call. The CDR3 totals 13 residues. Germline lookup yields CDR1 LNHDA and CDR2 SQIVND (reference sequence). V shed 5 bases and J shed 4 bases, with 11 bases lying between them. This chain's CDR3 is CASSPSMRETQYF. CDR3 sequence (DNA): TGTGCCAGTAGTCCGAGTATGAGAGAGACCCAGTACTTC.

This clone was picked up one time. This rearrangement joins TRBV4-3 to TRBJ2-3; weak D call: TRBD1 (5 bases). Germline V gives CDR1 LGHNA, CDR2 YSLEER. The germline V and J ends were trimmed by 0 bases and 5 bases, with 12 bases remaining between them. The CDR3 extends over 15 amino acids. CDR3 protein: CASSQDNRGGDTQYF. CDR3 nucleotide sequence: TGCGCCAGCAGCCAAGATAATAGGGGTGGAGATACGCAGTATTTT.

The CDR3 DNA sequence: TGTGCCAGCAGTTACTCGATTCAGGGCAATGAGCAGTTCTTC. It encodes CASSYSIQGNEQFF. The chain employs TRBV6-5 and TRBJ2-1; D might be TRBD1 (5 bases). Germline CDR1 is MNHEY and CDR2 is SVGAGI. Between the trimmed V and J ends, which lost 0 bases and 6 bases, there was a span of 9 bases. This CDR3 spans 14 amino acids.

This clone was detected only once. The chain is built from TRBV14 and TRBJ2-5, with D tentatively TRBD2 (6 bases). CDR1 and CDR2 from the germline V gene are SGHDN and FVKESK. CDR3 length: 13 amino acids. Trimming removed 6 bases at V and 1 base at J, with 9 bases between. CDR3 in DNA: TGTGCCAGCAGTCGGGAGATCCAAGAGACCCAGTACTTC. As protein: CASSREIQETQYF.

The J gene is TRBJ1-6, the V gene TRBV4-1, with D possibly matching TRBD1 (5 bases). CDR1 and CDR2 (germline): MGHRA, YSYEKL. V was cut by 1 base and J by 1 base, with 5 bases left in between. This CDR3 has 15 amino acids. This chain's CDR3 is CASSQAGSYNSPLHF. The CDR3 DNA is TGCGCCAGCAGCCAAGCAGGGTCCTATAATTCACCCCTCCACTTT.

The sample holds a few counts of this clone. The V and J genes are TRBV11-2 and TRBJ1-1, with D possibly matching TRBD1 (5 bases). The CDR3 consists of 15 residues. Trimming pared 6 bases from V and 0 bases from J, leaving 14 bases between. The germline gives CDR1 SGHAT, CDR2 FQNNGV. The CDR3 loop is CASRKGRGVNTEAFF. In nucleotides, the CDR3 is TGTGCCAGCAGAAAGGGGAGGGGAGTGAACACTGAAGCTTTCTTT. Variable domain in full (rest from reference TRBV11-2 and TRBJ1-1): EAGVAQSPRYKIIEKRQSVAFWCNPISGHATLYWYQQILGQGPKLLIQFQNNGVVDDSQLPKDRFSAERLKGVDSTLKIQPAKLEDSAVYLCASRKGRGVNTEAFFGQGTRLTVV.

In this sample, this clone turned up once. V usage is TRBV7-2 and J usage is TRBJ2-1, with 7 positions matching TRBD1. This CDR3 contains 15 residues. V lost 0 bases to trimming and J lost 15 bases; unmatched junction nucleotides: 14. Germline V CDR1 and CDR2: SGHTA, FQGNSA. This chain's CDR3 is CASSLALGQSQQPFF. As DNA, the CDR3 is TGTGCCAGCAGCTTAGCGCTGGGACAGTCCCAACAGCCGTTCTTC.

The chain uses TRBV11-3 and TRBJ1-4; TRBD1 matches at 7 bases. This CDR3 has 17 residues. J gave up 7 bases and V 5 bases, and 16 bases lay outside the gene matches. The germline V gene has CDR1 SGHNT and CDR2 YENEEA. This CDR3 reads CASSPRTGFLLGEKLFF. DNA of the CDR3: TGTGCCAGCAGCCCTCGGACAGGTTTTCTGCTGGGTGAAAAACTGTTTTTT.